The 29 T cell receptor beta chains listed next were all sequenced from one sample in a study of CD4 T cells in relation to SARS-CoV-2 and coronaviruses. Sequencing was performed with immunoSEQ multiplex PCR; in TCRdb, only in-frame clones are kept and a portion is missing. The sample lists 60,000 or so clones; approximately 94% were seen once. Before the COVID-19 pandemic, during about 2010-2018, CD4+ T cells were taken from unexposed donors. Sequencing was performed on naive CD4+ T cells from PBMCs. Specified subset: naive CD4+ T cells isolated by negative enrichment. Receptor source: a human donor in good health.

The V call is TRBV3-1 (or the pseudogene TRBV3-2), the J call TRBJ2-5; no clear D. This CDR3 contains 13 residues. The germline gives CDR1 LGHDT, CDR2 YNNKEL (reference sequence). The V and J ends lost 6 bases and 6 bases respectively, with 14 bases between them. The CDR3 region has the DNA TGTGCCAGCAGTCGTTTGGTGGGAAAGACCCAGTACTTC. Its translation: CASSRLVGKTQYF.

The chain has TRBV6-5 and TRBJ1-2, with TRBD1 matching 7 bases. This CDR3 spans 15 amino acids. The V gene end was trimmed by 0 bases and the J gene end by 3 bases; junction bases not matched to a gene: 4. Per the germline V gene, CDR1 is MNHEY and CDR2 is SVGAGI. Written as DNA, the CDR3 is TGTGCCAGCAGTTACTCGAGAACAGGGGACTATGGCTACACCTTC. It yields the protein CASSYSRTGDYGYTF.

This sequence joins TRBV29-1 and TRBJ2-5, with D perhaps given as TRBD1 or TRBD2 (5 bases each). The V gene's germline CDR1 is SQVTM and CDR2 ANQGSEA. V was trimmed by 2 bases and J by 5 bases, leaving 12 bases between them. The CDR3 length is 13 residues. The CDR3 nucleotides are TGCAGCGTTGAAAGGGACCCCAGGGAGACCCAGTACTTC. This codes for CSVERDPRETQYF. Full variable domain (rest looked up from reference TRBV29-1 and TRBJ2-5): SAVISQKPSRDICQRGTSLTIQCQVDSQVTMMFWYRQQPGQSLTLIATANQGSEATYESGFVIDKFPISRPNLTFSTLTVSNMSPEDSSIYLCSVERDPRETQYFGPGTRLLVL.

This chain joins TRBV10-1 and TRBJ2-1, with TRBD1 identical over 9 bases. CDR3 length equals 14 residues. V lost 7 bases, J lost 0 bases, and 1 base stayed unmatched. Germline values: CDR1 WNHNN, CDR2 SYGVQD (reference sequence). CDR3 nucleotides: TGCGCCAGCAAGGACAGGGGCTCCTACAATGAGCAGTTCTTC. Translation: CASKDRGSYNEQFF.

The chain is built from TRBV19 and TRBJ2-7; 9 bases fit TRBD1. The ends lost 5 bases at V and 4 bases at J; junction bases unmatched: 6. This CDR3 region has 14 residues. Germline V gene data show CDR1 as LNHDA and CDR2 as SQIVND (reference sequence). This CDR3 reads CASSGGQGAYEQYF. The CDR3 DNA sequence: TGTGCCAGTAGTGGGGGACAGGGAGCTTACGAGCAGTACTTC.

This clone was recorded once. The chain employs TRBV28 and TRBJ2-3, with D maybe TRBD2 (7 bases). Looked up from germline, CDR1 is MDHEN and CDR2 is SYDVKM. The CDR3 sequence is 14 residues long. Between the trimmed V and J ends, which lost 8 bases and 10 bases, there was a span of 22 bases. As DNA, the CDR3 is TGTGCCAGCTCGGGGGCCGGGGGGCAGAGGGCGCAGTATTTT. Protein product: CASSGAGGQRAQYF.

This clone was seen only a few times. This chain uses TRBV7-9 with TRBJ1-2; weak D call: TRBD1 (5 bases). The germline CDR1 and CDR2 sequences are SEHNR and FQNEAQ (reference sequence). V lost 6 bases and J 3 bases, leaving 14 bases between the germline ends. This CDR3 spans 14 amino acids. CDR3 bases: TGTGCCAGCAGTTTTGGGGGAAGGGACTATGGCTACACCTTC. Residues: CASSFGGRDYGYTF.

The genes are TRBV18 and TRBJ2-5; 7 nucleotides agree with TRBD2. The trim removed 4 bases at V and 5 bases at J, leaving 10 bases unmatched. This CDR3 region has 15 residues. Germline CDR1 KGHSH, CDR2 LQKENI. CDR3 in DNA: TGTGCCAGCTCACTTGCCTTAGCGGGCGGCGAGACCCAGTACTTC. It codes for CASSLALAGGETQYF.

The rearrangement links TRBV24-1 to TRBJ2-1; the match to TRBD2 covers 10 bases. The V gene's germline CDR1 is KGHDR and CDR2 SFDVKD. The CDR3 has 18 amino acids. J lost 4 bases, V lost 4 bases, and 12 bases had no gene match. The CDR3 nucleotides are TGTGCCACCAGTGACTTTGGGTCTAGCGGGAGAATGTACAATGAGCAGTTCTTC. This gives the protein CATSDFGSSGRMYNEQFF.

CDR3 coding DNA: TGTGCCAGCAGCCTCAGGGTTGAGGCCATATATTTT. Its protein is CASSLRVEAIYF. This chain connects TRBV12-3 or TRBV12-4 to TRBJ1-3; the D gene is possibly TRBD1 (5 bases). The CDR3 covers 12 residues. Trimming shortened V by 6 bases and J by 11 bases, and 14 bases separated the two germline ends.

This clone was found once. This chain connects TRBV28 to TRBJ2-7; 11 nucleotides match TRBD2. CDR3 size: 14 residues. The V segment lost 5 bases and the J segment 4 bases; nucleotides outside the gene matches: 4. From germline, CDR1 is MDHEN and CDR2 SYDVKM. Here the CDR3 reads CASSETSGSYEQYF. The CDR3 region has the DNA TGTGCCAGCAGTGAAACTAGCGGGAGTTACGAGCAGTACTTC.

This chain joins TRBV5-6 and TRBJ1-4, with D perhaps matching TRBD1 (5 bases). V shed 1 base and J shed 4 bases, with 11 bases lying between them. The CDR3 extends over 15 amino acids. CDR1 is SGHDT, CDR2 YYEEEE, per germline. CDR3 sequence (DNA): TGTGCCAGCAGCTTGTGGAGCGGGGGTAATGAAAAACTGTTTTTT. It encodes CASSLWSGGNEKLFF.

The chain is built from TRBV28 and TRBJ1-2; the match to TRBD1 covers 7 bases. Trimming removed 2 bases from V and 8 bases from J; junction bases left unmatched: 5. CDR1 and CDR2 (germline): MDHEN, SYDVKM. This CDR3 is 13 amino acids long. CDR3 residues: CASSLKGAYGYTF. CDR3 DNA: TGTGCCAGCAGTTTAAAGGGGGCGTACGGCTACACCTTC.

The V call is TRBV7-2, the J call TRBJ2-3; maybe TRBD1 (6 bases). Looked up from germline, CDR1 is SGHTA and CDR2 is FQGNSA. Trimming took off 5 bases at V and 2 bases at J, with 11 bases between the two ends. The CDR3 has 14 residues. CDR3 loop: CASSPAGATDTQYF. As DNA, the CDR3 is TGTGCCAGCAGCCCCGCAGGGGCCACAGATACGCAGTATTTT.

V is TRBV5-1 and J is TRBJ2-4; perhaps TRBD1 as D (6 bases). Trimming removed 4 bases from V and 9 bases from J, with 17 bases in between. This CDR3 region has 14 residues. Germline CDR1 is SGHRS and CDR2 is YFSETQ. The CDR3 DNA reads as TGCGCCAGCAGCGCCGGGACGGCCAGGGGCATTCAGTACTTC. Translated: CASSAGTARGIQYF.

The rearrangement links TRBV5-6 to TRBJ2-2, with D perhaps TRBD1 (6 bases). V lost 5 bases, J lost 2 bases, and 13 bases lay in between. This CDR3 comprises 15 residues. Germline assignment: CDR1 SGHDT and CDR2 YYEEEE. The CDR3 loop reads CASSLGQINTGELFF. CDR3 bases: TGTGCCAGCAGTTTAGGACAGATAAACACCGGGGAGCTGTTTTTT.

The chain couples TRBV7-8 to TRBJ1-5; 11 bases fit TRBD1. The CDR3 length is 14 residues. With V trimmed by 4 bases and J by 7 bases, 3 bases remained unmatched. Germline values: CDR1 SGHVS, CDR2 FQNEAQ. The CDR3 is CASSSDRGQQPQHF. For the CDR3, the DNA is TGTGCCAGCAGCTCGGACAGGGGGCAACAGCCCCAGCATTTT.

This chain connects TRBV27 to TRBJ1-5; 8 positions agree with TRBD1. V shed 4 bases and J 6 bases; nucleotides not matched to a gene: 2. The CDR3 covers 13 residues. The germline CDR1 and CDR2 sequences are MNHEY and SMNVEV (reference sequence). For the CDR3, the DNA is TGTGCCAGCAGTTCTCAGGGGGCTCAGCCCCAGCATTTT. Translation gives CASSSQGAQPQHF.

The CDR3 region is CASSLSDFSGNTIYF. CDR3 DNA sequence: TGTGCCAGCAGCTTATCCGACTTTTCAGGAAACACCATATATTTT. The chain combines TRBV7-8 with TRBJ1-3; D is ambiguous. V dropped 2 bases and J dropped 4 bases, with 12 bases sitting between them. The CDR3 runs 15 residues. Germline V CDR1 and CDR2: SGHVS, FQNEAQ. Combining the CDR3 with reference TRBV7-8 and TRBJ1-3 gives the whole variable domain GAGVSQSPRYKVAKRGQDVALRCDPISGHVSLFWYQQALGQGPEFLTYFQNEAQLDKSGLPSDRFFAERPEGSVSTLKIQRTQQEDSAVYLCASSLSDFSGNTIYFGEGSWLTVV.

This rearrangement joins TRBV28 to TRBJ2-7; 7 bases agree with TRBD2. CDR3 length equals 15 residues. J lost 7 bases, V lost 5 bases, and 14 bases had no gene match. Per germline, CDR1 MDHEN and CDR2 SYDVKM. CDR3 in DNA: TGTGCCAGCAGTCGCTGGAGCGGGGCCCATCGAGAGCAGTACTTC. Protein sequence: CASSRWSGAHREQYF.

V usage is TRBV5-1 and J usage is TRBJ2-2, with a possible D match to TRBD1 (6 bases). The CDR3 is made up of 15 amino acids. Trimming took off 0 bases at V and 4 bases at J, with 10 bases between the two ends. In germline, CDR1 is SGHRS, CDR2 YFSETQ. The CDR3 loop is CASSLEGTSTGELFF. The CDR3 DNA is TGCGCCAGCAGCTTGGAGGGGACAAGCACCGGGGAGCTGTTTTTT.

V usage is TRBV12-3 or TRBV12-4 and J usage is TRBJ2-7, with a possible D match to TRBD1 (6 bases). V was trimmed by 6 bases and J by 2 bases, leaving 8 bases between them. The CDR3 consists of 12 residues. The CDR3 reads CASSRTAYEQYF. The CDR3 DNA reads as TGTGCCAGCAGCCGGACAGCCTACGAGCAGTACTTC.

This clone was seen only once. The J gene is TRBJ1-2, the V gene TRBV29-1; D uncertain. Germline-derived CDR1 and CDR2 are SQVTM and ANQGSEA. The CDR3 extends over 12 amino acids. V gave up 7 bases and J gave up 7 bases, with 16 bases separating them. The chain's CDR3 is CSAGEGGGGYTF. The CDR3 nucleotides are TGCAGCGCCGGCGAGGGAGGAGGTGGCTACACCTTC.

This rearrangement joins TRBV21-1 to TRBJ2-1; the table's D call, TRBD1, was not checked against the DNA. TRBV21-1 is marked as a pseudogene. The CDR3 sequence is 16 residues long. The CDR3 bases are TGTGCCAGCAGCAAAGTGAGAACAGGGGGCAAGAATGAGCAGTTCTTC. Translated: CASSKVRTGGKNEQFF.

This chain connects TRBV19 to TRBJ2-5, with 10 bases matching TRBD2. In germline, CDR1 is LNHDA, CDR2 SQIVND (reference sequence). J lost 5 bases, V lost 6 bases, and 9 bases had no gene match. This CDR3 is built from 15 residues. CDR3 nucleotides: TGTGCCAGTAGCTATAGCGGGAGGCCGGGTGAGACCCAGTACTTC. Protein: CASSYSGRPGETQYF.

This clone was seen a single time. This sequence joins TRBV5-1 and TRBJ2-5; no clear D. Germline CDR1 and CDR2: SGHRS and YFSETQ. CDR3 length: 16 residues. Trimming shortened V by 1 base and J by 2 bases, and 15 bases separated the two germline ends. Written as DNA, the CDR3 is TGCGCCAGCAGCTTGTGGGGAAGTTTCTCACAAGAGACCCAGTACTTC. It is translated as CASSLWGSFSQETQYF.

The rearrangement joins TRBV7-8 to TRBJ2-3; unclear D gene. Germline CDR1 is SGHVS and CDR2 is FQNEAQ. Trimming shortened V by 6 bases and J by 0 bases, and 13 bases separated the two germline ends. This CDR3 is built from 15 residues. CDR3 coding DNA: TGTGCCAGCAGAGTCAAGGGTGCTAGCACAGATACGCAGTATTTT. Protein: CASRVKGASTDTQYF.

This clone appeared once. V usage is TRBV3-1 (or the pseudogene TRBV3-2) and J usage is TRBJ1-2; D perhaps matches TRBD1 (6 bases). The germline V gene has CDR1 LGHDT and CDR2 YNNKEL (reference sequence). There are 15 residues in the CDR3. V was shortened by 0 bases and J by 7 bases, with 15 bases between the two germline ends. The CDR3 is CASSQEGRRTVGYTF. The CDR3 DNA sequence: TGTGCCAGCAGCCAAGAAGGTCGTCGGACAGTTGGCTACACCTTC.

The chain recombines TRBV29-1 with TRBJ1-1, with unresolved D. The CDR3 is 10 residues long. Germline loops: CDR1 SQVTM, CDR2 ANQGSEA. V lost 4 bases and J 2 bases, leaving 2 bases between the germline ends. This CDR3 is CSVANTEAFF. CDR3 DNA: TGCAGCGTTGCCAACACTGAAGCTTTCTTT.